A selection of T cell receptor beta chains follows, all from one sample in a study of shared clonotypes between healthy human individuals. Clones were sequenced by immunoSEQ multiplex PCR, and TCRdb holds only the in-frame ones, with some missing. The sample carries some 1,600,000 clones, around 98% recorded once. The sample taken for sequencing was naive CD4+ T cells sorted from blood. These receptors were collected from a man aged 25 to 40 in good health. The CDR3 runs from the conserved cysteine through the conserved F or W. The order of the fields is V gene, CDR3 protein.

TRBV5-1 CASSSNPPMNTEAFF
TRBV4-1 CASSGQGAGNEKLFF
TRBV28 CASSGPLPYEQYF
TRBV5-1 CASSLNQRGITDTQYF
TRBV7-8 CASSNRSSGNTIYF
TRBV29-1 CSGRQWSTDTQYF
TRBV4-3 CASSQVASGISTDTQYF
TRBV7-2 CASGTGPGNTIYF
TRBV5-1 CASSGTPSSYEQYF
TRBV5-6 CASSFGPSNRYEQYF
TRBV2 CASSDQGMAYEQYF
TRBV9 CASSPRQGAGANVLTF
TRBV13 CASSFLAGGVYEQYF
TRBV5-1 CASGTLQGSDTQYF
TRBV7-6 CASSLISAGALGNEQFF
TRBV5-1 CASIPDPTSAKNIQYF
TRBV27 CASSLSVRLDTQYF
TRBV5-8 CASSSGQGEETQYF
TRBV28 CASSLKGIAFF
TRBV5-1 CASSIGTGGANNEKLFF
TRBV14 CASSQGGQGIYEQYF
TRBV27 CASSPSGRLNTGELFF
TRBV9 CASSVEKRASTDTQYF
TRBV29-1 CSARVGGRTVNTEAFF
TRBV10-3 CAISDRTDNTEAFF
TRBV5-1 CASSLQGDTQYF
TRBV5-4 CASSLGVVSFYEQYF
TRBV11-3 CASSPSPLVEQFF
TRBV2 CASREGGLYNEQFF
TRBV19 CASSPLGGAGSTEAFF
TRBV27 CASSRPQETQYF